These T cell receptor beta chains were read from a single sample in a study of blood T cell repertoires in COVID-19. The table came from immunoSEQ multiplex PCR; TCRdb's copy has only in-frame clones and leaves some out. Among some 670,000 clones listed, around 89% were seen once. Material for sequencing was peripheral blood. Receptors originate from a woman aged 18-29 years with acute or convalescent COVID-19. Each CDR3 is given with its conserved first and last residue. Fields, in order: D gene, clone size, V gene, J gene, CDR3 protein, CDR3 DNA. A D gene is named only where the DNA matches it firmly. Clone size is shown for a subset of rows, as once, few, many or a class of expanded clone.

d_gene: .; abundance: .; v_gene: TRBV2; j_gene: TRBJ1-6; CDR3aa: CASSGAGLYNSPLHF; CDR3nt: TGTGCCAGCAGTGGGGCGGGTCTCTATAATTCACCCCTCCACTTT
d_gene: TRBD1; abundance: .; v_gene: TRBV5-1; j_gene: TRBJ2-2; CDR3aa: CASSLGQGWTGELFF; CDR3nt: TGCGCCAGCAGCCTCGGACAGGGATGGACCGGGGAGCTGTTTTTT
d_gene: .; abundance: .; v_gene: TRBV28; j_gene: TRBJ2-2; CDR3aa: CASSFSWGETVGELFF; CDR3nt: TGTGCCAGCAGTTTTAGTTGGGGCGAAACGGTCGGGGAGCTGTTTTTT
d_gene: TRBD2; abundance: .; v_gene: TRBV24-1; j_gene: TRBJ2-1; CDR3aa: CATSATMGTSGGYNEQFF; CDR3nt: TGTGCCACCAGTGCCACGATGGGGACTAGCGGGGGATACAATGAGCAGTTCTTC
d_gene: .; abundance: .; v_gene: TRBV3-1/TRBV3-2; j_gene: TRBJ2-5; CDR3aa: CASSHRGTHQETQYF; CDR3nt: TGTGCCAGCAGCCACCGAGGGACTCACCAAGAGACCCAGTACTTC
d_gene: TRBD2; abundance: .; v_gene: TRBV5-4; j_gene: TRBJ2-5; CDR3aa: CASSLVREGKTQYF; CDR3nt: TGTGCCAGCAGCTTGGTACGGGAGGGAAAGACCCAGTACTTC
d_gene: .; abundance: .; v_gene: TRBV6-5; j_gene: TRBJ1-6; CDR3aa: CASSYSADSPLHF; CDR3nt: TGTGCCAGCAGTTACTCAGCTGATTCACCCCTCCACTTT
d_gene: .; abundance: .; v_gene: TRBV27; j_gene: TRBJ1-1; CDR3aa: CASSSRTENTEAFF; CDR3nt: TGTGCCAGCAGTTCCCGGACAGAGAACACTGAAGCTTTCTTT
d_gene: TRBD1; abundance: .; v_gene: TRBV29-1; j_gene: TRBJ1-1; CDR3aa: CSAVKWGQTNTEAFF; CDR3nt: TGCAGCGCAGTCAAATGGGGACAGACGAACACTGAAGCTTTCTTT
d_gene: .; abundance: once; v_gene: TRBV6-2/TRBV6-3; j_gene: TRBJ2-1; CDR3aa: CASSANDIEPYNEQFF; CDR3nt: TGTGCCAGCAGTGCCAATGACATTGAACCGTACAATGAGCAGTTCTTC
d_gene: .; abundance: .; v_gene: TRBV5-8; j_gene: TRBJ1-2; CDR3aa: CASSRTESTNYGYTF; CDR3nt: TGTGCCAGCAGCCGGACAGAGTCTACCAACTATGGCTACACCTTC
d_gene: TRBD2; abundance: .; v_gene: TRBV5-4; j_gene: TRBJ2-1; CDR3aa: CASSPGGEDEQFF; CDR3nt: TGTGCCAGCAGCCCGGGGGGGGAGGATGAGCAGTTCTTC
d_gene: TRBD1; abundance: .; v_gene: TRBV6-5; j_gene: TRBJ1-5; CDR3aa: CASRRDSPSNQPQHF; CDR3nt: TGTGCCAGCAGGCGGGACAGTCCAAGCAATCAGCCCCAGCATTTT
d_gene: .; abundance: .; v_gene: TRBV19; j_gene: TRBJ1-2; CDR3aa: CASSTYSRDNYGYTF; CDR3nt: TGTGCCAGTAGTACCTACTCCCGGGACAATTATGGCTACACCTTC
d_gene: .; abundance: .; v_gene: TRBV15; j_gene: TRBJ1-4; CDR3aa: CATSRDSPTGEKLFF; CDR3nt: TGTGCCACCAGCAGAGATTCACCGACGGGTGAAAAACTGTTTTTT
d_gene: .; abundance: .; v_gene: TRBV2; j_gene: TRBJ1-4; CDR3aa: CASSEEGPGEELFF; CDR3nt: TGTGCCAGCAGTGAAGAGGGCCCGGGGGAAGAACTGTTTTTT
d_gene: .; abundance: .; v_gene: TRBV9; j_gene: TRBJ1-1; CDR3aa: CASSVGGGGTEAFF; CDR3nt: TGTGCCAGCAGCGTAGGTGGTGGGGGGACTGAAGCTTTCTTT